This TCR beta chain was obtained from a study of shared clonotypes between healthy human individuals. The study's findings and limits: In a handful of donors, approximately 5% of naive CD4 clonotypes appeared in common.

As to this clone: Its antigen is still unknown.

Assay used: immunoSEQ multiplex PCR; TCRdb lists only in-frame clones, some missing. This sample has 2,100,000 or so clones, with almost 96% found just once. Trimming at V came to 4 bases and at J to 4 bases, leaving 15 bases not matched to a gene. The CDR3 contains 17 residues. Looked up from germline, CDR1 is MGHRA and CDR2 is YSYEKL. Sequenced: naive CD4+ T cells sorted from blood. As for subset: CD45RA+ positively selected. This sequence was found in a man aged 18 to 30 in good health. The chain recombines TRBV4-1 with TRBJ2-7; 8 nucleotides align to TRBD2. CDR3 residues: CASSPLKLAEGRYEQYF. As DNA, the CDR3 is TGCGCCAGCAGCCCGTTAAAACTAGCGGAGGGGAGGTACGAGCAGTACTTC.